A single sample is the source of the 7 T cell receptor beta chains below, sequenced in a study of OX40 agonist ivuxolimab in advanced cancers. Assay: immunoSEQ multiplex PCR; the TCRdb copy retains only in-frame clones and omits some. Of around 26,000 clones listed, 81% are singletons. Sequencing was performed on CD4+ or CD8+ T cells sorted from blood, taken in a trial of the OX40 agonist ivuxolimab. These receptors were taken from an adult with an advanced solid tumor such as melanoma, head and neck, liver or kidney cancer.

This clone has just one count. The rearrangement uses TRBV7-2 and TRBJ2-2; 8 bases map to TRBD1. Germline CDR1 reads SGHTA; CDR2 reads FQGNSA. CDR3 size: 16 residues. J lost 6 bases, V lost 1 base, and 7 bases had no gene match. Here the CDR3 reads CASSLGDRGISGELFF. The CDR3 DNA follows: TGTGCCAGCAGCTTAGGCGACAGGGGAATTTCCGGGGAGCTGTTTTTT.

This rearrangement joins TRBV28 to TRBJ1-4, with TRBD1 matching 8 bases. This CDR3 is built from 17 residues. Per the germline V gene, CDR1 is MDHEN and CDR2 is SYDVKM. J lost 4 bases, V lost 4 bases, and 11 bases had no gene match. CDR3 in DNA: TGTGCCAGCAGTTGGCAGGGCAGGGGGCTTAGTAATGAAAAACTGTTTTTT. Protein sequence: CASSWQGRGLSNEKLFF.

In DNA form, the CDR3 reads TGTGCCAGCAGCGGGACCGGGACAGGGGGCCCCAGAAACTCCTACGAGCAGTACTTC. This gives the protein CASSGTGTGGPRNSYEQYF. The chain has TRBV5-6 and TRBJ2-7; 12 positions match TRBD1. J lost 0 bases, V lost 4 bases, and 14 bases had no gene match. The CDR3 runs 19 residues. Germline values: CDR1 SGHDT, CDR2 YYEEEE.

The J gene is TRBJ1-6, the V gene TRBV19; D unresolved. The CDR3 has 13 amino acids. Germline V gene data show CDR1 as LNHDA and CDR2 as SQIVND (reference sequence). V shed 3 bases and J shed 9 bases, with 9 bases lying between them. This chain's CDR3 is CASSMAEGSPLHF. In nucleotides, the CDR3 is TGTGCCAGTAGTATGGCGGAGGGTTCACCCCTCCACTTT.

V gene TRBV23-1 combines with J gene TRBJ2-2; tentatively, D is TRBD1 (5 bases). TRBV23-1 is placed among ORFs of uncertain function. This CDR3 has 16 amino acids. Trimming pared 3 bases from V and 2 bases from J, leaving 13 bases between. This chain's CDR3 is CASSQLSTGNTGELFF. The CDR3, as DNA: TGCGCCAGCAGTCAGCTCTCTACAGGTAACACCGGGGAGCTGTTTTTT.

V usage is TRBV10-3 and J usage is TRBJ2-2; 12 positions match TRBD2. The CDR3 is 16 residues long. V shed 3 bases and J 5 bases; nucleotides not matched to a gene: 4. The germline gives CDR1 ENHRY, CDR2 SYGVKD. CDR3 in amino acids: CAISDRTSGVTGELFF. CDR3 nucleotides: TGTGCCATCAGTGATCGGACTAGCGGGGTTACCGGGGAGCTGTTTTTT.

The chain links TRBV9 to TRBJ1-5; the D gene is possibly TRBD1 (5 bases). Between the trimmed V and J ends, which lost 3 bases and 2 bases, there was a span of 6 bases. The V gene's germline CDR1 is SGDLS and CDR2 YYNGEE. The CDR3 contains 13 residues. The CDR3 region has the DNA TGTGCCAGCAGCGGGGACGGCAATCAGCCCCAGCATTTT. Translating it yields CASSGDGNQPQHF.